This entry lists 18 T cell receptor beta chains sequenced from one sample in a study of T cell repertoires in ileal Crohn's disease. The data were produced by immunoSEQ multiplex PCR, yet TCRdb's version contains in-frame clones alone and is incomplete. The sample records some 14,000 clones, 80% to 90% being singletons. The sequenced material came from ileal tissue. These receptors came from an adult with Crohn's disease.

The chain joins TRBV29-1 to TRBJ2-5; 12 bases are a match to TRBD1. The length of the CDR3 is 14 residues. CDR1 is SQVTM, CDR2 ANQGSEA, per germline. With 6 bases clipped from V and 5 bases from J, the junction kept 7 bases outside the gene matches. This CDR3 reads CSVQGTGGLETQYF. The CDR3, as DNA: TGCAGCGTCCAAGGGACAGGGGGCTTGGAGACCCAGTACTTC.

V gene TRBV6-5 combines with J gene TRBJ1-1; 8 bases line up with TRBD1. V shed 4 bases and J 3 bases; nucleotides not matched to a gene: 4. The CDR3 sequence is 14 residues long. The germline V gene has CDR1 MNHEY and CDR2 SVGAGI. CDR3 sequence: CASSFGTGYTEAFF. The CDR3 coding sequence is TGTGCCAGCAGTTTCGGGACAGGCTACACTGAAGCTTTCTTT.

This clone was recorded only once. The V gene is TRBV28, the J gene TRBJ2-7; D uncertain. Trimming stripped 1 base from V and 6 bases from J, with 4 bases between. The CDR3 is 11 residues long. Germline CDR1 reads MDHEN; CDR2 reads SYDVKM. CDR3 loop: CASSLLSEQYF. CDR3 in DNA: TGTGCCAGCAGTTTATTATCCGAGCAGTACTTC.

CDR3 sequence (DNA): TGTGCCAGCAGCCTACCGGGGGGGGGCACTGAAGCTTTCTTT. This codes for CASSLPGGGTEAFF. V and J are TRBV6-6 and TRBJ1-1, with D maybe TRBD1 (5 bases). The germline CDR1 and CDR2 sequences are MNHNY and SVGAGI (reference sequence). This CDR3 is built from 14 residues. V dropped 6 bases and J dropped 4 bases, with 15 bases sitting between them.

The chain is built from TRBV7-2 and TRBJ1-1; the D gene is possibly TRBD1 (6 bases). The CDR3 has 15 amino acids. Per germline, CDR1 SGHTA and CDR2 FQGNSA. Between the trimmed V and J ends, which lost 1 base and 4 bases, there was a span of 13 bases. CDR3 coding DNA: TGTGCCAGCAGCTTAGTTCGGGGGGCAAGCACTGAAGCTTTCTTT. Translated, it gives CASSLVRGASTEAFF.

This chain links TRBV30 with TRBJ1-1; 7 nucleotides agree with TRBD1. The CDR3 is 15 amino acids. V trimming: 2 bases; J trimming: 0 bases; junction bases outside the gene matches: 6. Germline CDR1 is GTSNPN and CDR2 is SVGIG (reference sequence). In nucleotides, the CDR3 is TGTGCCTGGAGTCAGGACGGGACAGTGAACACTGAAGCTTTCTTT. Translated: CAWSQDGTVNTEAFF. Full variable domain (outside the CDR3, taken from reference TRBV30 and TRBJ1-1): SQTIHQWPATLVQPVGSPLSLECTVEGTSNPNLYWYRQAAGRGLQLLFYSVGIGQISSEVPQNLSASRPQDRQFILSSKKLLLSDSGFYLCAWSQDGTVNTEAFFGQGTRLTVV.

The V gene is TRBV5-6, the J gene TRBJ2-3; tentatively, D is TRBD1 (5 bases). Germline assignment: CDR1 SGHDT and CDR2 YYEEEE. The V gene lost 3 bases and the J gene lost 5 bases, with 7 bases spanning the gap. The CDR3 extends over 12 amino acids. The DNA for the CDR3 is TGTGCCAGCAGCTGGGGCCGAGATACGCAGTATTTT. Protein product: CASSWGRDTQYF.

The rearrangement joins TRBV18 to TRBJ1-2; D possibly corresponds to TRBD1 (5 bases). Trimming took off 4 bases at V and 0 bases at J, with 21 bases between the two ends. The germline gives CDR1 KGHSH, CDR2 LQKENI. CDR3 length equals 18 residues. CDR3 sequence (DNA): TGTGCCAGCTCACAACTGAGGCTAGGGGATTCCTCTAACTATGGCTACACCTTC. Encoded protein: CASSQLRLGDSSNYGYTF.

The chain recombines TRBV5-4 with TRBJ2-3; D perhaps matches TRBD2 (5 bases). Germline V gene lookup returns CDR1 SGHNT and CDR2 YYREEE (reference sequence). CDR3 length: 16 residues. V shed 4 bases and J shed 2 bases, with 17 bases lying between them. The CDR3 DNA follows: TGTGCCAGCAGCCGGCGGGTCTACCTTAACACAGATACGCAGTATTTT. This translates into CASSRRVYLNTDTQYF.

The CDR3, as DNA: TGTGCCAGGAGACCAAGCGGGGGGTTCGCCAATGAGCAGTTCTTC. Translating it yields CARRPSGGFANEQFF. J is TRBJ2-1 and V is TRBV2; 9 bases agree with TRBD2. The junction had 12 bases not matched to a gene; V was cut back by 9 bases and J by 6 bases. Germline V gene data show CDR1 as SNHLY and CDR2 as FYNNEI. This CDR3 spans 15 amino acids.

The CDR3 coding sequence is TGTGCCACCAGCAGAGGCGCCTCTATGGGAAACACCATATATTTT. Its protein is CATSRGASMGNTIYF. The rearrangement joins TRBV15 to TRBJ1-3; D ambiguous. Germline V gives CDR1 LNHNV, CDR2 YYDKDF (reference sequence). The CDR3 loop spans 15 amino acids. The V end lost 1 base, the J end lost 4 bases, and 11 bases lay between the germline ends.

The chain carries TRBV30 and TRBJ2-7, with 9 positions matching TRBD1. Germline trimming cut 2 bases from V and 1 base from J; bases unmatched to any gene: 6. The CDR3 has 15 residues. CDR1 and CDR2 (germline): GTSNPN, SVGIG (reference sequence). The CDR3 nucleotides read TGTGCCTGGAGTTTGGTCGACAGGGGGTCCTACGAGCAGTACTTC. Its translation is CAWSLVDRGSYEQYF.

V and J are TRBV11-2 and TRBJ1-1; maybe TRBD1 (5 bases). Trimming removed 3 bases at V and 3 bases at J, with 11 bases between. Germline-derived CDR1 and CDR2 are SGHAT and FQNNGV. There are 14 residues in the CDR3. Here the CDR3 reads CASSLAGRDTEAFF. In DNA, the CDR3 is TGTGCCAGCAGCTTGGCAGGGAGGGACACTGAAGCTTTCTTT.

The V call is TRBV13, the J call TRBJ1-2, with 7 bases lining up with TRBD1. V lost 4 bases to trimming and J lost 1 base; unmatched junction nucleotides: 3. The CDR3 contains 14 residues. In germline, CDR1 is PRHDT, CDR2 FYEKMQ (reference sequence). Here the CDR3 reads CASSSRDSNYGYTF. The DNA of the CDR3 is TGTGCCAGCAGCTCCCGGGACAGTAACTATGGCTACACCTTC. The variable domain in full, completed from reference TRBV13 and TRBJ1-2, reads AAGVIQSPRHLIKEKRETATLKCYPIPRHDTVYWYQQGPGQDPQFLISFYEKMQSDKGSIPDRFSAQQFSDYHSELNMSSLELGDSALYFCASSSRDSNYGYTFGSGTRLTVV.

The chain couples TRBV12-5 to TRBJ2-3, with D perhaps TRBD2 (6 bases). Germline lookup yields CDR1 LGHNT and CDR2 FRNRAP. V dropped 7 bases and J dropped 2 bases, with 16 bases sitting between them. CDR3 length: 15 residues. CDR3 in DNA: TGTGCTAGTGCAGAGACATGGGGGGACACAGATACGCAGTATTTT. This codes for CASAETWGDTDTQYF.

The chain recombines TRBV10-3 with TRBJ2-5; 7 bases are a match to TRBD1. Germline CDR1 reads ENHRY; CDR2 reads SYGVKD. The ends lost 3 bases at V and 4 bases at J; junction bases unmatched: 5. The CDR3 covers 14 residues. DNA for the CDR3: TGTGCCATCAGTGACGGCAGGGGGTCAGAGACCCAGTACTTC. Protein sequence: CAISDGRGSETQYF.

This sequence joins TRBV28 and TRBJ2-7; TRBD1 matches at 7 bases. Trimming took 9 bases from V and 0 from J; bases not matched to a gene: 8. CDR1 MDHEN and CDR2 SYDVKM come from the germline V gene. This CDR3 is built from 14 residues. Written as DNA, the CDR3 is TGTGCCAGTAACCGGGACAGCAGCTCCTACGAGCAGTACTTC. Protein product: CASNRDSSSYEQYF.

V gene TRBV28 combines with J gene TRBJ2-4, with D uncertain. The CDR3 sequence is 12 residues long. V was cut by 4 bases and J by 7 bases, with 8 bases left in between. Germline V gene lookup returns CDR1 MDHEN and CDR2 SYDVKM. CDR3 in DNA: TGTGCCAGCAGTTCGAGACTCAACATTCAGTACTTC. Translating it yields CASSSRLNIQYF.